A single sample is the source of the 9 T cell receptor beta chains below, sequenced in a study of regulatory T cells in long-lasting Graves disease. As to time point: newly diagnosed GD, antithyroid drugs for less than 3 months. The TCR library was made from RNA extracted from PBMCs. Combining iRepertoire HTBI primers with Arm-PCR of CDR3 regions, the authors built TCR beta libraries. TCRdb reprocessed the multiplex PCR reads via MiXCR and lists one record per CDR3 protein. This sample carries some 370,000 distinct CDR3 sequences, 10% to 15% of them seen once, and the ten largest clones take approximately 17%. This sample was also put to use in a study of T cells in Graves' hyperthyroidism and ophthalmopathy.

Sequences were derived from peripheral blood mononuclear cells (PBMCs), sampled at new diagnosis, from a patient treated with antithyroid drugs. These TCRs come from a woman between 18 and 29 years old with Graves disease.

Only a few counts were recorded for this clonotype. The CDR3 nucleotides are TGTGCCAGTAGGGGAGCTAACACCGGGGAGCTGTTTTTT. Translated: CASRGANTGELFF. The chain joins TRBV19 to TRBJ2-2, with D maybe TRBD2 (5 bases). Germline lookup yields CDR1 LNHDA and CDR2 SQIVND (reference sequence). The CDR3 length is 13 residues. V dropped 6 bases and J dropped 2 bases, with 7 bases sitting between them.

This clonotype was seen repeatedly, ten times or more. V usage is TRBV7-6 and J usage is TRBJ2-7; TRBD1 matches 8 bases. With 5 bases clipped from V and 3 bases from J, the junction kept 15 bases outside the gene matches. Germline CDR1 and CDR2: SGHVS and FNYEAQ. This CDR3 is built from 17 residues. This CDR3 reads CASSPISGGALGYEQYF. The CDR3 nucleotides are TGTGCCAGCAGCCCGATCTCAGGGGGCGCTTTAGGCTACGAGCAGTACTTC.

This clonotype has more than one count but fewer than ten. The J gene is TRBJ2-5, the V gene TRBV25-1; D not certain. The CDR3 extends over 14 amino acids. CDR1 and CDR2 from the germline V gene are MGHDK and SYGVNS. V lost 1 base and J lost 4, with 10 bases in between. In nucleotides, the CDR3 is TGTGCCAGCAGTGAATGGCCGGTAGGAGAGACCCAGTACTTC. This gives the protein CASSEWPVGETQYF.

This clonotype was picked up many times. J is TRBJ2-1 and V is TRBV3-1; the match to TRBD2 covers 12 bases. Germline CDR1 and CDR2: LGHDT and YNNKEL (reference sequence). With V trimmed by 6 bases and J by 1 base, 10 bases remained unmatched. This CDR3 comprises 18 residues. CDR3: CASRGLAGGLVSYNEQFF. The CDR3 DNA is TGTGCCAGCAGAGGGCTAGCGGGGGGGCTCGTATCCTACAATGAGCAGTTCTTC.

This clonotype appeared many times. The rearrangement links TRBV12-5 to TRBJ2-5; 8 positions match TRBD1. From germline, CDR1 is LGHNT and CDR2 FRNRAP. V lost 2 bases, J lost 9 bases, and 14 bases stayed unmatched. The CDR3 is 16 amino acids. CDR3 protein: CASGLITGTGTRSQYF. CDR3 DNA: TGTGCTAGTGGTTTGATAACCGGGACAGGCACGAGATCCCAGTACTTC.

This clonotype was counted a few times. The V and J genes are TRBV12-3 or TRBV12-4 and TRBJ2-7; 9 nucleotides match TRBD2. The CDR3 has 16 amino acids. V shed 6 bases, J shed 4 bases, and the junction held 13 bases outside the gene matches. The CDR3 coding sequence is TGTGCCAGCAGCCAGCAACTCCTAGCGGGAAGGTACGAGCAGTACTTC. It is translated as CASSQQLLAGRYEQYF.

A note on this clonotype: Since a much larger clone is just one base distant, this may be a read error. The CDR3 region has the DNA TGTGCCAGCAGCTTAGCCCAGGAAAACTATGGCTACACCTTC. Its protein is CASSLAQENYGYTF. The V call is TRBV27, the J call TRBJ1-2; D is uncertain. V shed 6 bases and J shed 2 bases, with 13 bases lying between them. This CDR3 has 14 residues. Germline CDR1 and CDR2: MNHEY and SMNVEV (reference sequence).

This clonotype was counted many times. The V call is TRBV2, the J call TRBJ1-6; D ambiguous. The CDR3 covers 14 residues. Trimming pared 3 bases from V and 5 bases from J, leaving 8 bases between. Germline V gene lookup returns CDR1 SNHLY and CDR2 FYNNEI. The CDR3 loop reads CASSERSNNSPLHF. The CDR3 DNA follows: TGTGCCAGCAGTGAGCGCTCAAATAATTCACCCCTCCACTTT.

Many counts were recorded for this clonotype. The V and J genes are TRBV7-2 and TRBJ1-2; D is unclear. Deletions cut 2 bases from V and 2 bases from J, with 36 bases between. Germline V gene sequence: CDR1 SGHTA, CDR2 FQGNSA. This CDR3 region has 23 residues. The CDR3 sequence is CASSLYPSGKWTSIEGINYGYTF. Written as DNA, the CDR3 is TGTGCCAGCAGCTTATACCCCTCGGGAAAGTGGACTTCAATCGAAGGGATAAACTATGGCTACACCTTC.